Below are 5 T cell receptor beta chains sequenced from a single sample in a study of Graves' ophthalmopathy and Graves' hyperthyroidism. The study amplified TCR beta CDR3 regions using RNA transcripts. First-round RT-PCR relied on HTBI primers, and a second-round multiplex PCR came next. TCRdb re-called the multiplex PCR reads through MiXCR, storing one row per CDR3 protein. Of about 210,000 distinct CDR3 sequences listed, over 25% are singletons. The sample consisted of peripheral blood. The receptors shown here come from a man aged 45-60 years with Graves' ophthalmopathy.

In its sample, this clonotype was seen many times. J is TRBJ2-5 and V is TRBV7-2; perhaps TRBD1 as D (6 bases). Germline V gene data show CDR1 as SGHTA and CDR2 as FQGNSA. V was pared by 1 base and J by 5 bases, with 8 bases between. The CDR3 spans 13 residues. CDR3 amino acids: CASSLGQAETQYF. For the CDR3, the DNA is TGTGCCAGCAGCTTAGGACAGGCGGAGACCCAGTACTTC.

This clonotype was seen repeatedly, ten times or more. The rearrangement uses TRBV6-1 and TRBJ1-1; D uncertain. This CDR3 spans 14 amino acids. V was shortened by 4 bases and J by 6 bases, with 15 bases between the two germline ends. Germline CDR1 is MNHNS and CDR2 is SASEGT. CDR3 DNA sequence: TGTGCCAGCAGTGGTGACCTCAAAGGGCCTGAAGCTTTCTTT. Amino acid sequence: CASSGDLKGPEAFF.

The V and J genes are TRBV6-2 or TRBV6-3 and TRBJ2-5; unclear D gene. The CDR3 has 12 residues. Trimming removed 4 bases at V and 5 bases at J, with 8 bases between. Germline lookup yields CDR1 MNHEY and CDR2 SVGEGT. CDR3 bases: TGTGCCAGCAGTTCCCCCATGGAGACCCAGTACTTC. This sequence encodes CASSSPMETQYF.

This clonotype showed up many times. V and J are TRBV12-3 or TRBV12-4 and TRBJ2-7, with a tentative D call TRBD2 (6 bases). The CDR3 extends over 14 amino acids. V was shortened by 3 bases and J by 6 bases, with 15 bases between the two germline ends. The CDR3 sequence is CASSLVGGASEQYF. The DNA of the CDR3 is TGTGCCAGCAGTTTGGTCGGAGGGGCGTCCGAGCAGTACTTC.

This clonotype was seen many times. The chain is built from TRBV3-1 and TRBJ2-7; TRBD2 is a possible D gene (5 bases). This CDR3 comprises 15 residues. Germline V lookup: CDR1 LGHDT, CDR2 YNNKEL (reference sequence). Trimming left V 1 base short and J 3 bases short, with 13 bases between. The CDR3 is CASSQGGYGYYEQYF. CDR3 bases: TGTGCCAGCAGCCAAGGAGGGTACGGTTACTACGAGCAGTACTTC.